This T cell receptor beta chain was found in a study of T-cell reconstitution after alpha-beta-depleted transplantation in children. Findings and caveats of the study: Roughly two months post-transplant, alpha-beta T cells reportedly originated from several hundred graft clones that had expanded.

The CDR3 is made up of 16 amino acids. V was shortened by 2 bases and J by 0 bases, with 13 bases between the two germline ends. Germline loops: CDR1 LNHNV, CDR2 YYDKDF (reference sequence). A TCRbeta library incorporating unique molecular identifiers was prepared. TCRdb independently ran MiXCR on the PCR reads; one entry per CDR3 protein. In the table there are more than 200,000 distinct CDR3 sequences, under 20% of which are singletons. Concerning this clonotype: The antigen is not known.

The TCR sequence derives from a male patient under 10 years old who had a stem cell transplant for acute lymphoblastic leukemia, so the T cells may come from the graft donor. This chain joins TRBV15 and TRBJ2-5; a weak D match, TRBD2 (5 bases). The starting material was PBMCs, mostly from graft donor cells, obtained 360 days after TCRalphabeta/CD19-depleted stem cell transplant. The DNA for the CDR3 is TGTGCCACCAGCAGATCCCCCGGGGTGTACCAAGAGACCCAGTACTTC. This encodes CATSRSPGVYQETQYF.